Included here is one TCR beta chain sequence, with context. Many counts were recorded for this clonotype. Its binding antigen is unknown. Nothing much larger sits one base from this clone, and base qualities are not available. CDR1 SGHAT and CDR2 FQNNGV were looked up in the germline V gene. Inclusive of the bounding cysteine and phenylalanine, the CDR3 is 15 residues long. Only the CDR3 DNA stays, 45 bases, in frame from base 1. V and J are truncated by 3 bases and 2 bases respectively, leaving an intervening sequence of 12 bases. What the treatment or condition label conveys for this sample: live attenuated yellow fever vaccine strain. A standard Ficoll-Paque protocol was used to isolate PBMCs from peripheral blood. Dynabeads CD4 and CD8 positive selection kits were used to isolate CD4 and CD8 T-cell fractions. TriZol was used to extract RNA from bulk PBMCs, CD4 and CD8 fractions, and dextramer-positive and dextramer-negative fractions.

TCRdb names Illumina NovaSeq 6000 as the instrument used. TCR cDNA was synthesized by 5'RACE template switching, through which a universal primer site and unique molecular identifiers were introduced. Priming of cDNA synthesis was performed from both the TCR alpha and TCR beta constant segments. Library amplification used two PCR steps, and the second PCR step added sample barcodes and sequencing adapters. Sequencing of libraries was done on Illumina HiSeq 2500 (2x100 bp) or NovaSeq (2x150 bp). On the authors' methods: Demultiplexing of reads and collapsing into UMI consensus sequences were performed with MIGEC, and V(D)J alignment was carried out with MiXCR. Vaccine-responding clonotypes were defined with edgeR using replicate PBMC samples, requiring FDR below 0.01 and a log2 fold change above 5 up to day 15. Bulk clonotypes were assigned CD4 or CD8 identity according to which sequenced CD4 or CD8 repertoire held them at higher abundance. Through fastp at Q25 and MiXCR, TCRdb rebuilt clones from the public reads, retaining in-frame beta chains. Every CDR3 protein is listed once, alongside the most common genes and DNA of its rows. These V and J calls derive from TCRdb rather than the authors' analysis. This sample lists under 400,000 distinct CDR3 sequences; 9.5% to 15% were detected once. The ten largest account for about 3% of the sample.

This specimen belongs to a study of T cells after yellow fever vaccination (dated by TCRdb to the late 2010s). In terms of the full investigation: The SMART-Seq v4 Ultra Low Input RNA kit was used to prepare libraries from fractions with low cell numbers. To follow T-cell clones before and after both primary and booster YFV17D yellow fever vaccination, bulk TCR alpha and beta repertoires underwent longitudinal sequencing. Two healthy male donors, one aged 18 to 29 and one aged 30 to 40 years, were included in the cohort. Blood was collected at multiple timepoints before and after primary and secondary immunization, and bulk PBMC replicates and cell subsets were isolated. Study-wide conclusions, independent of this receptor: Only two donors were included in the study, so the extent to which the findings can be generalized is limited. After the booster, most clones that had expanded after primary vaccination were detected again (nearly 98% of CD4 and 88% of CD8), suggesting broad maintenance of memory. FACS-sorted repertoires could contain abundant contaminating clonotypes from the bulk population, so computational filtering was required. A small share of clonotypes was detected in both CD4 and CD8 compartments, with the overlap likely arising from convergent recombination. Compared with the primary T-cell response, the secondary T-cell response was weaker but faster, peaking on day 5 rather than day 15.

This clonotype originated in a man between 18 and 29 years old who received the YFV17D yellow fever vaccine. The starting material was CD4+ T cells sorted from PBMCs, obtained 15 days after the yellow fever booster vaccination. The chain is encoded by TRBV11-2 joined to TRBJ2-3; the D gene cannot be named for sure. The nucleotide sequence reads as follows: TGTGCCAGCAGCTTCGGCCTTGCCTTCACAGATACGCAGTATTTT. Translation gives CASSFGLAFTDTQYF.